This T cell receptor (beta chain) was documented in a study of blood T cell repertoires in COVID-19. Study-level information: Donors in the United States, Italy and Spain gave samples during acute or convalescent COVID-19. T cells, B-cell-depleted T cells, or PBMCs supplied cDNA or gDNA.

Germline assignment: CDR1 LGHDT and CDR2 YNNKEL (reference sequence). CDR3 length: 14 amino acids. Unmatched junction bases numbered 2, after V lost 4 bases and J lost 5 bases. Under the authors' procedure: Using reference gene primer amplification, nucleated cell counts were estimated. Generated by immunoSEQ multiplex PCR, the TCRdb table keeps only in-frame clones and is missing some. V, J and clone size reflect that table, while D and trimming were determined from the DNA. This table holds hundreds of thousands of clones, roughly 88% found once. The sample holds one count of this clone. Material for sequencing was peripheral blood. The chain uses TRBV3-1 (or the pseudogene TRBV3-2) and TRBJ2-1, with 10 nucleotides matching TRBD1. This clonotype originated in an elderly man with acute or convalescent COVID-19. CDR3 nucleotides: TGTGCCAGCAGCCGGGACAGGGGCAACAATGAGCAGTTCTTC. Translating it yields CASSRDRGNNEQFF.